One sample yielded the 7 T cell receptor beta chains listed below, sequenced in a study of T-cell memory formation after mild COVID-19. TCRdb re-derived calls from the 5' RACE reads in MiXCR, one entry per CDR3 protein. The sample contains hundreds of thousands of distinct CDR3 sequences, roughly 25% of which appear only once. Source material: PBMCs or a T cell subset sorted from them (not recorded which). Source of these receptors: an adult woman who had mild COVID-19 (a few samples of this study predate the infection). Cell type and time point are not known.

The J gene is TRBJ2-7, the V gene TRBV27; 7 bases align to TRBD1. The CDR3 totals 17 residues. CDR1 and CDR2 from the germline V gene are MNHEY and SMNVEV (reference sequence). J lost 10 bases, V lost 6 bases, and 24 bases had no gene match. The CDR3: CASSSAGGTAPPYSQYF. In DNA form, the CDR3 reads TGTGCCAGCAGCTCGGCGGGTGGGACAGCGCCCCCCTACTCCCAGTACTTC.

The chain's CDR3 is CASSQDSGGHPTYEQYF. The CDR3 nucleotides read TGTGCCAGCAGCCAAGACTCCGGAGGACACCCTACCTACGAGCAGTACTTC. The chain combines TRBV4-2 with TRBJ2-7, with D perhaps TRBD1 or TRBD2 (5 bases each). This CDR3 has 17 amino acids. Germline V gene lookup returns CDR1 LGHNA and CDR2 YNFKEQ. V gave up 0 bases and J gave up 2 bases, with 17 bases separating them.

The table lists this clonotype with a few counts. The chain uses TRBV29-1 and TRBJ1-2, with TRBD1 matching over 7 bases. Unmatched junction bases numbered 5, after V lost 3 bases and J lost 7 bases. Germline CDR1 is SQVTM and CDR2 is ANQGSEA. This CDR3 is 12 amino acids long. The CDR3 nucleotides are TGCAGCGTTGATAATGGGACAGCTGGCTACACCTTC. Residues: CSVDNGTAGYTF.

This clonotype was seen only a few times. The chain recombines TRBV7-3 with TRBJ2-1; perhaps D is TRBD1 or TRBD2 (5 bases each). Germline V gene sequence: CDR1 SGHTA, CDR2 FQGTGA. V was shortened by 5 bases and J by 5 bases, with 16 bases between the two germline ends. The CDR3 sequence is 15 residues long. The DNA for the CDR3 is TGTGCCAGCAGCACCAACGAGGGACGGAACAATGAGCAGTTCTTC. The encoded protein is CASSTNEGRNNEQFF.

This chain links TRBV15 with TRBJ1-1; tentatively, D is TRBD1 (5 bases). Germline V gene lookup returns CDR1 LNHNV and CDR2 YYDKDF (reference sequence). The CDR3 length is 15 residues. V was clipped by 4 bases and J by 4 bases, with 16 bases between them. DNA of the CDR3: TGTGCCACCAGCACCAAAGCGGGGGGAATCACTGAAGCTTTCTTT. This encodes CATSTKAGGITEAFF.

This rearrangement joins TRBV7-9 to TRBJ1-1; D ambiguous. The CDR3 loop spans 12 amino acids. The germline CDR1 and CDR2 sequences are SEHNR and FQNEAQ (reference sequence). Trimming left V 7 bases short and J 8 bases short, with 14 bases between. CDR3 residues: CASTSVYREAFF. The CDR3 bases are TGTGCCAGCACCTCCGTCTATCGGGAAGCTTTCTTT.

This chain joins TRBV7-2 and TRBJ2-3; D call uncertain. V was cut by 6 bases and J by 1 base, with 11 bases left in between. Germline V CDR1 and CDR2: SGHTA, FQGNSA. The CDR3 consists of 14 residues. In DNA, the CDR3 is TGTGCCAGCAGTTCGTACCTCCGCACAGATACGCAGTATTTT. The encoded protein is CASSSYLRTDTQYF.